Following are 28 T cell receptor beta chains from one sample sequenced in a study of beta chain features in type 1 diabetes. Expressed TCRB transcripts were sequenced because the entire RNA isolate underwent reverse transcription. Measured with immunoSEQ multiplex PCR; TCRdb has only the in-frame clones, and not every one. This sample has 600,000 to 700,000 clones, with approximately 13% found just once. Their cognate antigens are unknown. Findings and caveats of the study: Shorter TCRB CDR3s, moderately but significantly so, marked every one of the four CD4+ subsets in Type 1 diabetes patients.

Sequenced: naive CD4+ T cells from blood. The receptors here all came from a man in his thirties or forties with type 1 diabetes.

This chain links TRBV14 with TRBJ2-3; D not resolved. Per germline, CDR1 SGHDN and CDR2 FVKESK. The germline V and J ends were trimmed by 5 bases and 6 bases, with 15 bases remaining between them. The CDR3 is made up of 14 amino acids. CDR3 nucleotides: TGTGCCAGCAGCGTCCTCTCGAGTAGGGATACGCAGTATTTT. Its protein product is CASSVLSSRDTQYF.

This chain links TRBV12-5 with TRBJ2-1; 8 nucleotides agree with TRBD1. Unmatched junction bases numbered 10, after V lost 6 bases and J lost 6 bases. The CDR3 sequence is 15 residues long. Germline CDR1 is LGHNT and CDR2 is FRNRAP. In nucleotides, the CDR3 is TGTGCTAGTGGCGAGGGACAGGTTGGAATCAATGAGCAGTTCTTC. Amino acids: CASGEGQVGINEQFF.

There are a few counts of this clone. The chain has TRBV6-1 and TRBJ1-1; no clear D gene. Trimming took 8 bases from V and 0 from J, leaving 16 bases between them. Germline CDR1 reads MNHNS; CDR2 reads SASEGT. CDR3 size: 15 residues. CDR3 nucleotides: TGTGCCAGCTGCCGGTTTCCCGGAATGAACACTGAAGCTTTCTTT. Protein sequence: CASCRFPGMNTEAFF.

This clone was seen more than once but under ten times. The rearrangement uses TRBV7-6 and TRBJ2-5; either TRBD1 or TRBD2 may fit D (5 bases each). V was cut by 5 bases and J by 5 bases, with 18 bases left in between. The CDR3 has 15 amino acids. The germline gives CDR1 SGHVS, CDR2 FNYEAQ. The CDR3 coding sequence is TGTGCCAGCAGCCCTACCGGGGACCGGTTGGAGACCCAGTACTTC. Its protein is CASSPTGDRLETQYF.

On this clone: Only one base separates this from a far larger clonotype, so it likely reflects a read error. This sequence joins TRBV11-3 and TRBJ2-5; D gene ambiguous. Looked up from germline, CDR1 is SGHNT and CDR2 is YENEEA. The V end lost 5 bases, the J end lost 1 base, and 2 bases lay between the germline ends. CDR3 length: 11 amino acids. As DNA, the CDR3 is TGTGCCAGCAGCCTCCAAGAGACCCAGTACTTC. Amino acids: CASSLQETQYF. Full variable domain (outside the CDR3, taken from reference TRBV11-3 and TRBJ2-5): EAGVVQSPRYKIIEKKQPVAFWCNPISGHNTLYWYLQNLGQGPELLIRYENEEAVDDSQLPKDRFSAERLKGVDSTLKIQPAELGDSAVYLCASSLQETQYFGPGTRLLVL.

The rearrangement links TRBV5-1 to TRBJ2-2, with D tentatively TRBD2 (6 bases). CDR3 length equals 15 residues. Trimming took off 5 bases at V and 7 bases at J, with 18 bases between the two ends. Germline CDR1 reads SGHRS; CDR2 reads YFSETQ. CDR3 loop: CASSEDSGRGGELFF. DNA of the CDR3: TGCGCCAGCAGTGAAGATAGCGGCCGCGGCGGGGAGCTGTTTTTT.

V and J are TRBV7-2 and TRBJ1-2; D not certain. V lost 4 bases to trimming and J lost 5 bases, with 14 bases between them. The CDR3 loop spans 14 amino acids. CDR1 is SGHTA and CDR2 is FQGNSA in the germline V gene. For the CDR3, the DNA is TGTGCCAGCAGCTCATCGAGGGAAGGGTATGGCTACACCTTC. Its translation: CASSSSREGYGYTF.

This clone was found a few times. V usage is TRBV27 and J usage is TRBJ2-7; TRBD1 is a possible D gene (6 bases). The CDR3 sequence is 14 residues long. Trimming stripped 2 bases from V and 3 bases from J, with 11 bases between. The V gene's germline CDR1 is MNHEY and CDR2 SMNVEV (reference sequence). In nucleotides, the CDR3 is TGTGCCAGCAGTTTACTCGGGGACAACTACGAGCAGTACTTC. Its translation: CASSLLGDNYEQYF.

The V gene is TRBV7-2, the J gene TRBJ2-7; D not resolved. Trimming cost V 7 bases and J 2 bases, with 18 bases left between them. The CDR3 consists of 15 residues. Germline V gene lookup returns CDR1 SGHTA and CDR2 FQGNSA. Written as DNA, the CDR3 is TGTGCCAGCACCCCTCCGGGCCCTAGTACCTACGAGCAGTACTTC. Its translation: CASTPPGPSTYEQYF.

The CDR3 region is CASSLSTQETQYF. DNA of the CDR3: TGTGCCAGCAGTTTATCCACTCAAGAGACCCAGTACTTC. J is TRBJ2-5 and V is TRBV27, with D unclear. The V gene lost 0 bases and the J gene lost 2 bases, with 4 bases spanning the gap. The CDR3 runs to 13 residues. Per the germline V gene, CDR1 is MNHEY and CDR2 is SMNVEV (reference sequence).

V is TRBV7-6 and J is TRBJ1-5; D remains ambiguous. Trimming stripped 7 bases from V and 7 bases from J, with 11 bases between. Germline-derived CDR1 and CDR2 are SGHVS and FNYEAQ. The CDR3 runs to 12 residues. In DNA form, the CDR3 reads TGTGCCAGCACTGATGGGGTGCAGCCCCAGCATTTT. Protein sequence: CASTDGVQPQHF.

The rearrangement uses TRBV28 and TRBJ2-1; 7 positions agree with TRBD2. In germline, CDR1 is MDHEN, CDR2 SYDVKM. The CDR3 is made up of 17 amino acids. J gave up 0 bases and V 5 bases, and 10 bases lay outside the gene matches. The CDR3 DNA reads TGTGCCAGCAGTAGCCCACTAGCGTTTAGCTCCTACAATGAGCAGTTCTTC. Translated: CASSSPLAFSSYNEQFF.

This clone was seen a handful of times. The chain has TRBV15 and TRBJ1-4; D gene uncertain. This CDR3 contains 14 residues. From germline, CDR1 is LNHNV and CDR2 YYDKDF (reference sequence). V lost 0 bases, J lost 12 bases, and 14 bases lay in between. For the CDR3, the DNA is TGTGCCACCAGCAGAGATATCGGACCGAGAGAACTGTTTTTT. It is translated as CATSRDIGPRELFF.

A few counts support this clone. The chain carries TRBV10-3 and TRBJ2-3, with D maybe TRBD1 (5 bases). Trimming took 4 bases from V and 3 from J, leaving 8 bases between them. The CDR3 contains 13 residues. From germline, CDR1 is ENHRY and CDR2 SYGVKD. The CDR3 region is CAISGTGTDTQYF. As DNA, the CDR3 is TGTGCCATCAGTGGTACAGGAACAGATACGCAGTATTTT.

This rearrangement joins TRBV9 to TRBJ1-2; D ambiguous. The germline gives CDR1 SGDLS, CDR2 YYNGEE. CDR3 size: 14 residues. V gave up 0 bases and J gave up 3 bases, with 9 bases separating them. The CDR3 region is CASSVEDRHYGYTF. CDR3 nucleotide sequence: TGTGCCAGCAGCGTAGAAGATCGGCACTATGGCTACACCTTC.

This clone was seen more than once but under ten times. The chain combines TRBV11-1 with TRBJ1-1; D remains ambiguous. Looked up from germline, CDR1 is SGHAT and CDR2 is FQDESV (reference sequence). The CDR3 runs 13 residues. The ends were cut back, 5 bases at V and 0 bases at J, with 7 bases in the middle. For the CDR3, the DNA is TGTGCCAGCAGCCCTGAGATGAACACTGAAGCTTTCTTT. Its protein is CASSPEMNTEAFF.

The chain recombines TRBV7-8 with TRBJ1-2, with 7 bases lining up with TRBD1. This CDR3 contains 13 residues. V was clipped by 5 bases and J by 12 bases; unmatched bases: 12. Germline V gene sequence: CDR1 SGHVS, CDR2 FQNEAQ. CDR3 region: CASSPSRDSLDTF. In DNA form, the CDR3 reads TGTGCCAGCAGCCCGTCCCGGGACAGTCTCGACACCTTC.

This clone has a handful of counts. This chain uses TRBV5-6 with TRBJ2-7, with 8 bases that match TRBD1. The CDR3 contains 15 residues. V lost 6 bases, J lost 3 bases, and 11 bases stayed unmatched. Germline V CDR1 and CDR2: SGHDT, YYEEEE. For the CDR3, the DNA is TGTGCCAGCACCCCGTGGACAGGGTCAGGCTACGAGCAGTACTTC. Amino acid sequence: CASTPWTGSGYEQYF.

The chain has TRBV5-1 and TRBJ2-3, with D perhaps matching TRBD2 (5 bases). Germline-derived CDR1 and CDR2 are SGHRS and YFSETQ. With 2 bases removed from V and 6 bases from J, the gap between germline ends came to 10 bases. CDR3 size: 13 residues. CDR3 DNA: TGCGCCAGCAGCTTCCGAGGGTCTGATACGCAGTATTTT. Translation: CASSFRGSDTQYF.

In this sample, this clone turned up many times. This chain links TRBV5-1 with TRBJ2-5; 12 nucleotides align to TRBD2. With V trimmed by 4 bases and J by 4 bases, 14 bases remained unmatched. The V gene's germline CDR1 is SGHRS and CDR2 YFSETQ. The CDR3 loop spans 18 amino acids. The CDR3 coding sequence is TGCGCCAGCAGCCGGCAGGCCGCTAGCGGGGGGGCCGGAGAGACCCAGTACTTC. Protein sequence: CASSRQAASGGAGETQYF.

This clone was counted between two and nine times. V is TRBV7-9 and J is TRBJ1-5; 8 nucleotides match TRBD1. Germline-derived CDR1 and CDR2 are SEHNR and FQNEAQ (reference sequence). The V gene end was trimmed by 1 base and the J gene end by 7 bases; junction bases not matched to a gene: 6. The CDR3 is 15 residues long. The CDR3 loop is CASSLGLGQEQPQHF. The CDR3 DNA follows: TGTGCCAGCAGCTTAGGCCTGGGACAGGAACAGCCCCAGCATTTT.

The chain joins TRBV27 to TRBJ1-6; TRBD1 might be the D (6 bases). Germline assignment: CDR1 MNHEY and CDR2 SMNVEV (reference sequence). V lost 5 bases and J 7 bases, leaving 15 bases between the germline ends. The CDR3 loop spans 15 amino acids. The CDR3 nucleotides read TGTGCCAGCAGTGCCGACAGGATTGCAAATTCACCCCTCCACTTT. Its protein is CASSADRIANSPLHF.

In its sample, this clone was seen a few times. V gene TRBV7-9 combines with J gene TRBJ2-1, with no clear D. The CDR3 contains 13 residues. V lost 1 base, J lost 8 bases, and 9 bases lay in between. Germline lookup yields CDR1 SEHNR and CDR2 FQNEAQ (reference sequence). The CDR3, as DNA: TGTGCCAGCAGCTTAGATCTTTACGATGAGCAGTTCTTC. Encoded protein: CASSLDLYDEQFF.

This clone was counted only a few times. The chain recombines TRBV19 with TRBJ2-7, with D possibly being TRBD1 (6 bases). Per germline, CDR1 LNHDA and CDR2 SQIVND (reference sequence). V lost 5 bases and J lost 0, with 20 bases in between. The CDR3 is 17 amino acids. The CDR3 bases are TGTGCCAGTAGTCCCAGACTAAGGACAGAGAGCTCCTACGAGCAGTACTTC. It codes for CASSPRLRTESSYEQYF. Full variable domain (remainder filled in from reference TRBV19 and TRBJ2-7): DGGITQSPKYLFRKEGQNVTLSCEQNLNHDAMYWYRQDPGQGLRLIYYSQIVNDFQKGDIAEGYSVSREKKESFPLTVTSAQKNPTAFYLCASSPRLRTESSYEQYFGPGTRLTVT.

The CDR3 nucleotides are TGTGCCACTATAACAGGTCCCGGGTACAATGAGCAGTTCTTC. It specifies CATITGPGYNEQFF. The chain links TRBV10-3 to TRBJ2-1; the D gene is possibly TRBD1 (5 bases). The germline CDR1 and CDR2 sequences are ENHRY and SYGVKD. V was trimmed by 10 bases and J by 4 bases, leaving 17 bases between them. This CDR3 contains 14 residues.

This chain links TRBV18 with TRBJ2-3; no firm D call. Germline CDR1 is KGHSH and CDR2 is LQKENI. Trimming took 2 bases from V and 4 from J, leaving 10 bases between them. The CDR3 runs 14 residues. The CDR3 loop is CASSPYTGADTQYF. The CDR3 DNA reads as TGTGCCAGCTCACCATACACGGGTGCAGATACGCAGTATTTT.

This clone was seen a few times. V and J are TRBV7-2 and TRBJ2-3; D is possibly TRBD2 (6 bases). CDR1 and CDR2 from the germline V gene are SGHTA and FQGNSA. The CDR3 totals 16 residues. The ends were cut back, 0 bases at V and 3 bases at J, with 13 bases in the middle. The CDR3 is CASSLAPAGRTDTQYF. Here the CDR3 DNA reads TGTGCCAGCAGCTTAGCGCCGGCAGGGAGGACAGATACGCAGTATTTT.

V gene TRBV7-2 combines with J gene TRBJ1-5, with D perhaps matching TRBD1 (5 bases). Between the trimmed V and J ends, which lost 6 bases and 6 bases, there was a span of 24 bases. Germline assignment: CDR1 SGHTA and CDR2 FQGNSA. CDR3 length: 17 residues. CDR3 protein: CASSQGRDSGDGQPQHF. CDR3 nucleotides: TGTGCCAGCAGTCAAGGACGAGACAGCGGGGACGGTCAGCCCCAGCATTTT.